The 24 T cell receptor beta chains presented below share a single source sample, sequenced in a study of shared clonotypes between healthy human individuals. Sequencing was performed with immunoSEQ multiplex PCR; in TCRdb, only in-frame clones are kept and a portion is missing. The table includes 640,000 or so clones, about 78% detected once. Material for sequencing was memory CD4+ T cells sorted from blood. Subset in this sample: CD45RA-negative fraction. These receptor sequences come from a woman in her twenties or thirties in good health.

The table lists this clone with a few counts. The chain combines TRBV5-1 with TRBJ1-3; tentative D call: TRBD1 (6 bases). The germline V and J ends were trimmed by 5 bases and 2 bases, with 17 bases remaining between them. Germline V gene data show CDR1 as SGHRS and CDR2 as YFSETQ. CDR3 length: 16 amino acids. CDR3 region: CASRPSGGQAGNTIYF. The CDR3 bases are TGCGCCAGCAGACCTTCGGGGGGGCAAGCTGGAAACACCATATATTTT.

The J gene is TRBJ2-7, the V gene TRBV6-6, with D perhaps assigned TRBD1 or TRBD2 (5 bases each). CDR1 MNHNY and CDR2 SVGAGI come from the germline V gene (reference sequence). V dropped 5 bases and J dropped 2 bases, with 13 bases sitting between them. The CDR3 is made up of 14 amino acids. This CDR3 is CASSKRQRPYEQYF. In DNA, the CDR3 is TGTGCCAGCAGTAAAAGACAGCGGCCCTACGAGCAGTACTTC.

V and J are TRBV7-9 and TRBJ2-7, with TRBD2 as a possible D gene (6 bases). The CDR3 runs to 15 residues. Per germline, CDR1 SEHNR and CDR2 FQNEAQ (reference sequence). Trimming shortened V by 0 bases and J by 2 bases, and 11 bases separated the two germline ends. The CDR3 DNA sequence: TGTGCCAGCAGCTTAGCGGAGGGGAAGGCCTACGAGCAGTACTTC. Protein: CASSLAEGKAYEQYF.

This rearrangement joins TRBV10-2 to TRBJ1-5; D is ambiguous. V lost 2 bases, J lost 5 bases, and 13 bases lay in between. The CDR3 has 15 amino acids. Per the germline V gene, CDR1 is WSHSY and CDR2 is SAAADI. The CDR3 spells CASSEAAGSYQPQHF. CDR3 DNA: TGCGCCAGCAGTGAGGCGGCAGGAAGCTATCAGCCCCAGCATTTT.

In its sample, this clone was seen a few times. The J gene is TRBJ2-1, the V gene TRBV29-1; 9 bases are shared with TRBD1. CDR1 and CDR2 from the germline V gene are SQVTM and ANQGSEA. V dropped 4 bases and J dropped 8; count of bases not matched to a gene: 6. This CDR3 contains 13 residues. The CDR3 region has the DNA TGCAGCGTTGGGAGAACAGGGGGCGATGAGCAGTTCTTC. It specifies CSVGRTGGDEQFF.

The chain joins TRBV7-9 to TRBJ2-1; TRBD1 or TRBD2 may be the D gene (7 bases each). The V and J ends lost 4 bases and 0 bases respectively, with 22 bases between them. The CDR3 is made up of 19 amino acids. Germline V gene sequence: CDR1 SEHNR, CDR2 FQNEAQ (reference sequence). The DNA of the CDR3 is TGTGCCAGCAGCTCGAGACAGGGACGGCTAGCGGACTCCTACAATGAGCAGTTCTTC. Its translation: CASSSRQGRLADSYNEQFF.

The chain couples TRBV5-1 to TRBJ2-1; 15 bases align to TRBD2. J lost 0 bases, V lost 3 bases, and 16 bases had no gene match. The CDR3 loop spans 22 amino acids. CDR1 and CDR2 from the germline V gene are SGHRS and YFSETQ. The CDR3 region is CASSSRLGSGTSGRSSYNEQFF. Here the CDR3 DNA reads TGCGCCAGCAGCTCCCGGTTGGGGTCCGGGACTAGCGGGAGGAGCTCCTACAATGAGCAGTTCTTC.

For the CDR3, the DNA is TGTGCCAGCAGTTCGCTGGACGAGCAGTACTTC. Protein product: CASSSLDEQYF. This chain joins TRBV28 and TRBJ2-7; no clear D gene. The CDR3 length is 11 residues. Germline CDR1 and CDR2: MDHEN and SYDVKM. Between the trimmed V and J ends, which lost 4 bases and 5 bases, there was a span of 6 bases.

The rearrangement joins TRBV30 to TRBJ2-7, with a weak D call TRBD2 (7 bases). In germline, CDR1 is GTSNPN, CDR2 SVGIG (reference sequence). The V gene lost 0 bases and the J gene lost 0 bases, with 12 bases spanning the gap. The CDR3 is made up of 15 amino acids. The CDR3 DNA follows: TGTGCCTGGAGTGTACGGGGGGCGATCTCCTACGAGCAGTACTTC. Protein: CAWSVRGAISYEQYF.

The gene calls are TRBV28 and TRBJ2-2; D perhaps matches TRBD2 (6 bases). V lost 6 bases, J lost 4 bases, and 12 bases lay in between. The length of the CDR3 is 14 residues. CDR1 MDHEN and CDR2 SYDVKM come from the germline V gene. CDR3 sequence (DNA): TGTGCCAGCAGGGGGGGAGCGGGCACCGGGGAGCTGTTTTTT. It is translated as CASRGGAGTGELFF.

This chain uses TRBV9 with TRBJ2-5; TRBD2 is a possible D gene (5 bases). Germline V gene sequence: CDR1 SGDLS, CDR2 YYNGEE. The length of the CDR3 is 17 residues. The V end was cut by 0 bases, the J end by 5 bases, with 20 bases between. CDR3 protein: CASSVAGSRWTQETQYF. DNA for the CDR3: TGTGCCAGCAGCGTAGCGGGGTCGAGGTGGACTCAGGAGACCCAGTACTTC.

V usage is TRBV6-5 and J usage is TRBJ1-1; a possible D gene is TRBD1 (5 bases). The CDR3 is 14 residues long. The ends were cut back, 6 bases at V and 7 bases at J, with 18 bases in the middle. The germline V gene encodes CDR1 MNHEY and CDR2 SVGAGI. The CDR3 nucleotides are TGTGCCAGCAGCCGGCACGGGACTGGGAATGAAGCTTTCTTT. Translation gives CASSRHGTGNEAFF.

This chain joins TRBV5-4 and TRBJ1-6; a weak D match, TRBD1 (6 bases). CDR3 length: 14 amino acids. V lost 0 bases and J lost 7, with 8 bases in between. Germline lookup yields CDR1 SGHNT and CDR2 YYREEE (reference sequence). The CDR3 is CASSLDRENSPLHF. In nucleotides, the CDR3 is TGTGCCAGCAGCTTGGACAGGGAGAATTCACCCCTCCACTTT.

V is TRBV5-1 and J is TRBJ2-3; 10 nucleotides match TRBD1. Trimming removed 3 bases from V and 5 bases from J; junction bases left unmatched: 6. The CDR3 has 15 amino acids. Germline CDR1 is SGHRS and CDR2 is YFSETQ. The CDR3 DNA sequence: TGCGCCAGCAGCTCCGGACAGGGGGGGAAAGATACGCAGTATTTT. It is translated as CASSSGQGGKDTQYF.

The rearrangement links TRBV7-3 to TRBJ1-1; D unclear. Germline lookup yields CDR1 SGHTA and CDR2 FQGTGA. This CDR3 spans 13 amino acids. The V and J ends lost 3 bases and 0 bases respectively, with 5 bases between them. The CDR3 coding sequence is TGTGCCAGCAGCTTCACAGTGAACACTGAAGCTTTCTTT. Protein product: CASSFTVNTEAFF.

The rearrangement links TRBV10-2 to TRBJ2-5, with 9 nucleotides matching TRBD1. The CDR3 runs to 12 residues. Germline assignment: CDR1 WSHSY and CDR2 SAAADI. V dropped 8 bases and J dropped 5; count of bases not matched to a gene: 3. CDR3 in DNA: TGCGCCAGCCGGGACAGGGTGGAGACCCAGTACTTC. Amino acid sequence: CASRDRVETQYF.

This chain joins TRBV7-9 and TRBJ1-2, with 10 bases lining up with TRBD1. Germline V gives CDR1 SEHNR, CDR2 FQNEAQ (reference sequence). V lost 5 bases and J lost 4; bases outside the gene matches: 7. CDR3 length: 15 amino acids. CDR3 bases: TGTGCCAGCAGCCCCGGACAGGGGGACAGCTATGGCTACACCTTC. Translation gives CASSPGQGDSYGYTF.

V gene TRBV28 combines with J gene TRBJ1-2; D not certain. The V gene's germline CDR1 is MDHEN and CDR2 SYDVKM. CDR3 size: 14 residues. V was pared by 1 base and J by 1 base, with 7 bases between. CDR3 sequence (DNA): TGTGCCAGCAGTTTATCCGACCTTAACTATGGCTACACCTTC. It encodes CASSLSDLNYGYTF.

This clone appeared a few times. The same CDR3 arises from other DNA sequences in this sample as well. The rearrangement uses TRBV28 and TRBJ1-1; D gene ambiguous. Germline V gives CDR1 MDHEN, CDR2 SYDVKM. The CDR3 is made up of 13 amino acids. Deletions cut 1 base from V and 4 bases from J, with 7 bases between. This CDR3 is CASSLSSPTEAFF. CDR3 DNA sequence: TGTGCCAGCAGTTTATCGTCCCCCACTGAAGCTTTCTTT.

The chain links TRBV5-4 to TRBJ2-6; D uncertain. Trimming took 4 bases from V and 0 from J, leaving 11 bases between them. This CDR3 spans 16 amino acids. Germline values: CDR1 SGHNT, CDR2 YYREEE (reference sequence). For the CDR3, the DNA is TGTGCCAGCAGCCTGACAAAACGCTCTGGGGCCAACGTCCTGACTTTC. This codes for CASSLTKRSGANVLTF.

The chain employs TRBV7-8 and TRBJ2-3, with TRBD1 matching 7 bases. Unmatched junction bases numbered 4, after V lost 2 bases and J lost 2 bases. CDR1 and CDR2 from the germline V gene are SGHVS and FQNEAQ. This CDR3 is built from 15 residues. The CDR3 sequence: CASSLRDSYTDTQYF. The DNA for the CDR3 is TGTGCCAGCAGCTTAAGGGACAGCTACACAGATACGCAGTATTTT.

This clone was observed once. This chain joins TRBV28 and TRBJ2-2; 7 bases align to TRBD1. With 5 bases clipped from V and 1 base from J, the junction kept 7 bases outside the gene matches. The CDR3 covers 16 residues. Germline V gives CDR1 MDHEN, CDR2 SYDVKM. The CDR3 loop reads CASSNHRGRNTGELFF. CDR3 DNA: TGTGCCAGCAGTAACCACAGGGGTAGGAACACCGGGGAGCTGTTTTTT.

This clone occurred once. The chain couples TRBV27 to TRBJ2-6; 10 bases map to TRBD1. CDR1 and CDR2 (germline): MNHEY, SMNVEV (reference sequence). The J segment lost 2 bases and the V segment lost 4 bases, leaving 11 bases of the junction unmatched. The CDR3 totals 19 residues. The CDR3 region has the DNA TGTGCCAGCAGTTCATTAGGGACAGGGGAACGAACTGGGGCCAACGTCCTGACTTTC. This encodes CASSSLGTGERTGANVLTF.

The genes are TRBV2 and TRBJ2-2, with D hard to call. The CDR3 loop spans 15 amino acids. Germline V gene sequence: CDR1 SNHLY, CDR2 FYNNEI. Trimming took off 6 bases at V and 1 base at J, with 12 bases between the two ends. The CDR3 loop is CASSPRPRNTGELFF. DNA for the CDR3: TGTGCCAGCAGCCCACGCCCAAGGAACACCGGGGAGCTGTTTTTT.